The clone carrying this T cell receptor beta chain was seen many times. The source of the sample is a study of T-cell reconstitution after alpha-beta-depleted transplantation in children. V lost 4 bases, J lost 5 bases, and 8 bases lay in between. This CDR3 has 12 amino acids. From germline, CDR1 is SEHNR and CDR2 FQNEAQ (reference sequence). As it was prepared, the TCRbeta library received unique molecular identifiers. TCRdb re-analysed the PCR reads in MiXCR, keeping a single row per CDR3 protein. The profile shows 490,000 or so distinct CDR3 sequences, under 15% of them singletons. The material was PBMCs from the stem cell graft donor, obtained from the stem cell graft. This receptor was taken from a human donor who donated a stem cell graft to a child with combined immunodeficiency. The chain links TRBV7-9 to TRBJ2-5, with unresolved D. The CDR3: CASSSSPETQYF. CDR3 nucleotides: TGTGCCAGCAGCTCGAGCCCCGAGACCCAGTACTTC.